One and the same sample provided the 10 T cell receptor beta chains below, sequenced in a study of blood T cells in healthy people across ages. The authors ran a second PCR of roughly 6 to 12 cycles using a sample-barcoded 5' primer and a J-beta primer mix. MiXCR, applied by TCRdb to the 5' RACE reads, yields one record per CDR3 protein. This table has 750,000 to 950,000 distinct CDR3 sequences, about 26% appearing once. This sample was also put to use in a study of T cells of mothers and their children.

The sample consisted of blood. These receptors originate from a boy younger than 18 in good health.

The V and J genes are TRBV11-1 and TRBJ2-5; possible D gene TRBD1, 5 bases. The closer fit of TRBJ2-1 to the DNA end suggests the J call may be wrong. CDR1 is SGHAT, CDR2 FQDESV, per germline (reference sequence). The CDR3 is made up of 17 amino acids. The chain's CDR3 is CASSRSLRWGEYNEQFF. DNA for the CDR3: TGTGCCAGCAGCCGCTCCCTCAGGTGGGGCGAATACAATGAGCAGTTCTTC.

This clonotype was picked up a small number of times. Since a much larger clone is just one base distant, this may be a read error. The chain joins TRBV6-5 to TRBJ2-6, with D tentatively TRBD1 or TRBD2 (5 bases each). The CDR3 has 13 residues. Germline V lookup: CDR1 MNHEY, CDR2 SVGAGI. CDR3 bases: TGTGCCAGCAGCCCACCCGGGGCCAACGTCCTGGCTTTC. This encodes CASSPPGANVLAF.

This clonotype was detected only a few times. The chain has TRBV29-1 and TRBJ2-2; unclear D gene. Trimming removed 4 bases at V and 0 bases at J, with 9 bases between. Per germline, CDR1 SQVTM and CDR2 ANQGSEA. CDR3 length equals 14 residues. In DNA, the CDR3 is TGCAGCGTTGCCTCAGCCTCGAACACCGGGGAGCTGTTTTTT. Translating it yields CSVASASNTGELFF.

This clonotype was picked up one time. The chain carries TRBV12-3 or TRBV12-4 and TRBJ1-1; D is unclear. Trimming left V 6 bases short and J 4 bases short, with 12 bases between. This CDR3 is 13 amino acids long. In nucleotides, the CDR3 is TGTGCCAGCAGCCCGGCCGGGGTCACTGAAGCTTTCTTT. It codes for CASSPAGVTEAFF.

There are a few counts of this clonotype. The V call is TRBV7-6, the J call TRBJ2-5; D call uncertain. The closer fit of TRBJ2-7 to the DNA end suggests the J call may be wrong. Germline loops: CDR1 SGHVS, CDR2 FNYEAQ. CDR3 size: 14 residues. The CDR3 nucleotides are TGTGCCAGCAGCTTAGCGCAGGAGACCTACGAGCAGTACTTC. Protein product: CASSLAQETYEQYF.

CDR3 sequence reads: CASSLTRPGTYEQYF. In nucleotides, the CDR3 is TGTGCCAGCAGTTTAACGCGACCCGGGACCTACGAGCAGTACTTC. The V call is TRBV28, the J call TRBJ2-7; TRBD2 is a possible D gene (5 bases). CDR1 and CDR2 from the germline V gene are MDHEN and SYDVKM. The V end was cut by 2 bases, the J end by 2 bases, with 13 bases between. The CDR3 extends over 15 amino acids.

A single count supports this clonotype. In nucleotides, the CDR3 is TGTGCCAGCATTCCGACAGGCCGGCGCGTGACCCAGTACTTC. Translated: CASIPTGRRVTQYF. This sequence joins TRBV11-2 and TRBJ2-5; a possible D gene is TRBD1 (6 bases). The germline CDR1 and CDR2 sequences are SGHAT and FQNNGV. CDR3 size: 14 residues. Trimming pared 7 bases from V and 7 bases from J, leaving 19 bases between. The full variable domain, in which reference TRBV11-2 and TRBJ2-5 provide the parts outside the CDR3, is EAGVAQSPRYKIIEKRQSVAFWCNPISGHATLYWYQQILGQGPKLLIQFQNNGVVDDSQLPKDRFSAERLKGVDSTLKIQPAKLEDSAVYLCASIPTGRRVTQYFGPGTRLLVL.

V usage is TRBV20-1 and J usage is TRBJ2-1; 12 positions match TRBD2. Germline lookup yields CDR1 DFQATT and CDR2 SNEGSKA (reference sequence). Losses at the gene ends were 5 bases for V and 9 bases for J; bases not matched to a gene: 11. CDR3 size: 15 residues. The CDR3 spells CSAPPRASGGGEQFF. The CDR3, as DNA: TGCAGTGCTCCCCCACGGGCTAGCGGGGGGGGTGAGCAGTTCTTC.

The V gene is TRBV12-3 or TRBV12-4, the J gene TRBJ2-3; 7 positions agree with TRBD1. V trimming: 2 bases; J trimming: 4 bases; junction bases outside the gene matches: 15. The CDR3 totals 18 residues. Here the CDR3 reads CASSLPQGDSLIADTQYF. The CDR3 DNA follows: TGTGCCAGCAGTTTACCTCAGGGGGATTCCTTAATCGCAGATACGCAGTATTTT.

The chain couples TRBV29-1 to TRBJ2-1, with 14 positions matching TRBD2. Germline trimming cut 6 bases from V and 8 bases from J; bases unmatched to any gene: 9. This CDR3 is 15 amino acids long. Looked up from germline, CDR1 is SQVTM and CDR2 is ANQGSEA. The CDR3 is CSVAGTSGRWYEQFF. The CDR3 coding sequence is TGCAGCGTAGCCGGGACTAGCGGGAGATGGTATGAGCAGTTCTTC.